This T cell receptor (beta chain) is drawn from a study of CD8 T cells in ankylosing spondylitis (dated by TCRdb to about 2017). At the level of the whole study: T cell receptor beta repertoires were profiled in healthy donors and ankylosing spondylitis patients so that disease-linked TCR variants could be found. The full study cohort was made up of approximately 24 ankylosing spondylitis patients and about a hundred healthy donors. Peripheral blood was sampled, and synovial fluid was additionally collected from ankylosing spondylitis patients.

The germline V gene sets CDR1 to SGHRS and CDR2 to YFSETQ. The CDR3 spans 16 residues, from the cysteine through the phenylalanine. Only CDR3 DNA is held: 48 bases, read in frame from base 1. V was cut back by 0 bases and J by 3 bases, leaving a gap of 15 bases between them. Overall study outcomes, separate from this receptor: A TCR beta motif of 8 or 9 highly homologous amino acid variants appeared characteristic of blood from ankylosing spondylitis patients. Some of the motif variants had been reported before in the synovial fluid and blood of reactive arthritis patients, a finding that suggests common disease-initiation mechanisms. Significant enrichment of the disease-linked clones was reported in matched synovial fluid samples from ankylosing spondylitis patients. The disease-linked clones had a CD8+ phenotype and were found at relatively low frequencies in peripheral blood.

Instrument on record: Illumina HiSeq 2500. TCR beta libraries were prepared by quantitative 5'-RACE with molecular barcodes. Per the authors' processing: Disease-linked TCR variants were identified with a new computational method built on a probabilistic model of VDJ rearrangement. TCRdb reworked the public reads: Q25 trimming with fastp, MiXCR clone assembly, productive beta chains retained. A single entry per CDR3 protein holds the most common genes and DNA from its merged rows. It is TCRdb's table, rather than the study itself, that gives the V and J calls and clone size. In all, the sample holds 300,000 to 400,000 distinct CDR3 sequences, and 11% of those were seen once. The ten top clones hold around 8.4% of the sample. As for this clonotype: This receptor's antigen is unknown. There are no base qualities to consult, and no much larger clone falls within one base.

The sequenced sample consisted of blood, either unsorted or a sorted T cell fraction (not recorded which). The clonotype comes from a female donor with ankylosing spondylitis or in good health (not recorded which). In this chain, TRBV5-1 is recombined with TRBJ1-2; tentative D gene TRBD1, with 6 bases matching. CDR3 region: CASSLAEWGRDYGYTF. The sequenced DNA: TGCGCCAGCAGCTTGGCCGAGTGGGGGCGCGACTATGGCTACACCTTC.